This T cell receptor delta chain originates from a study of γδ T cells in repeated Plasmodium falciparum infection. Background on the study: The natural-infection arm compared Malian children under seasonal malaria with matched Australian children.

As to this clone: The protein TCRdb lists belongs to a much larger clone and differs from this DNA's translation at residue 9, which points to a read error; the protein shown is made from the DNA.

Both TRG and TRD chains were sequenced from each sorted sample. TCRdb made new clone calls on the multiplex PCR reads using CATT. The sample lists some 50,000 delta-chain clones; 1.6% were seen once. The sample was gamma-delta T cells from blood. The source of this sequence is a pool of human donors (malaria-infected and uninfected, not separated).

CDR3: CALGERGGPWYTDKLIF. Written as DNA, the CDR3 is TGTGCTCTTGGGGAAAGGGGGGGACCTTGGTACACCGATAAACTCATCTTT. The chain joins TRDV1 to TRDJ1; D may be TRDD3 (6 bases). In the absence of a J gene in TCRdb, the DNA was matched to germline to assign it here. Germline V lookup: CDR1 TSWWSYY, CDR2 QGS. V lost 2 bases and J 0 bases, leaving 16 bases between the germline ends. The CDR3 runs to 17 residues.